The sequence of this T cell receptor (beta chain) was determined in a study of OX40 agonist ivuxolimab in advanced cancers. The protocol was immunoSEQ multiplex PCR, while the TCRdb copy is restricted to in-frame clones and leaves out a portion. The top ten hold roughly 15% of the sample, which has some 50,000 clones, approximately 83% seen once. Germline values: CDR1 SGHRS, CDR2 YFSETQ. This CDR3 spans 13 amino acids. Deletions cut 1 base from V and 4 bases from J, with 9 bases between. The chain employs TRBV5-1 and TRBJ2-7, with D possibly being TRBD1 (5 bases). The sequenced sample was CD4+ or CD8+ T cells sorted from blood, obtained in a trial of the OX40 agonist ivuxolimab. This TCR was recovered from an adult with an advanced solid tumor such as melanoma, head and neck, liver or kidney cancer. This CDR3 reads CASSLQGRYEQYF. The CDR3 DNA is TGCGCCAGCAGCTTGCAGGGAAGGTACGAGCAGTACTTC.